This T cell receptor beta chain was recorded in a study of cytomegalovirus exposure and HLA in healthy donors. PCR involved 60 Vbeta and 13 Jbeta primers. TCRdb keeps only in-frame clones here, not all; method: immunoSEQ multiplex PCR. The sample consists of fewer than 300,000 clones, under 90% of them appearing once. This CDR3 is 15 amino acids long. Germline V gives CDR1 MNHNS, CDR2 SASEGT. V was clipped by 2 bases and J by 0 bases, with 10 bases between them. The gene calls are TRBV6-1 and TRBJ1-1, with D uncertain. What was sequenced was PBMCs. The source of this sequence is a girl aged 2 to 10 in good health and CMV-seronegative. This CDR3 is CASSESSVLNTEAFF. The CDR3 DNA reads TGTGCCAGCAGTGAATCGTCCGTCTTGAACACTGAAGCTTTCTTT.